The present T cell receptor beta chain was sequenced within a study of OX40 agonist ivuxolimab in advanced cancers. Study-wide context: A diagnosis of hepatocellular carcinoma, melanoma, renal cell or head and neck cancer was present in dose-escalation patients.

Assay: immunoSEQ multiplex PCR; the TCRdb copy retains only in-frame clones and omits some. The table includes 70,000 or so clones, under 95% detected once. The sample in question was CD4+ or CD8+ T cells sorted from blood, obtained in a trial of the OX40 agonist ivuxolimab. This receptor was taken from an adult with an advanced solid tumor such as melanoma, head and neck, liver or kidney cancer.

CDR3 sequence (DNA): TGTGCCAGCAGTTTATCGTCAGGGACCCAGTTCTTC. Its protein product is CASSLSSGTQFF. The rearrangement links TRBV27 to TRBJ2-1; D may match TRBD1 or TRBD2 (5 bases each). The CDR3 has 12 residues. Per the germline V gene, CDR1 is MNHEY and CDR2 is SMNVEV (reference sequence). Trimming shortened V by 0 bases and J by 13 bases, and 10 bases separated the two germline ends.